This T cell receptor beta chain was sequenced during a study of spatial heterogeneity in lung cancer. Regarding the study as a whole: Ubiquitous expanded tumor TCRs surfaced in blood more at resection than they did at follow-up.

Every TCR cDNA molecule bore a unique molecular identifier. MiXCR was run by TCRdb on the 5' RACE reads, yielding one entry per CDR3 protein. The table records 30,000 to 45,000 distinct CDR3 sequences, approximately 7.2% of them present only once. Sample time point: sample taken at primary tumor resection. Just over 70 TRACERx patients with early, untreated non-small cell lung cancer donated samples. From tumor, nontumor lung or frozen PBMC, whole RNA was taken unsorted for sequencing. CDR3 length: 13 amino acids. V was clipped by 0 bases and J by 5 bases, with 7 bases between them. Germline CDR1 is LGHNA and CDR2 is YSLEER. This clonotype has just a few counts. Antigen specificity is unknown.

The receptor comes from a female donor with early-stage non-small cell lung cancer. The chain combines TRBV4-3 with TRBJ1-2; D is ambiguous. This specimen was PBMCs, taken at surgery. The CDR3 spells CASSQDHGYGYTF. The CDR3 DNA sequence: TGCGCCAGCAGCCAAGATCACGGGTATGGCTACACCTTC.